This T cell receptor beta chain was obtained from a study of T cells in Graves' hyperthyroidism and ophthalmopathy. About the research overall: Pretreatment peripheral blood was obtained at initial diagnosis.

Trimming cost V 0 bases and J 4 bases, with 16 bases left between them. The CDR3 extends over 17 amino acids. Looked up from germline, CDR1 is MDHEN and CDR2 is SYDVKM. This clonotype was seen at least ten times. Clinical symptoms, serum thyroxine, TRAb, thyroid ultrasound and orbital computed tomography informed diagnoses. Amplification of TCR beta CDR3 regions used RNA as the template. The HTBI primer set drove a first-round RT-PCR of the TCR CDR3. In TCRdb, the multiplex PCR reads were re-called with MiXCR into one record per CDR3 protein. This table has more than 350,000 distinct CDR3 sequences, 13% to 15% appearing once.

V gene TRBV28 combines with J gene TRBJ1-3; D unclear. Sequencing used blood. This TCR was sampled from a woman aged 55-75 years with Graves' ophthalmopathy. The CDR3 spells CASSLWQATSRGNTIYF. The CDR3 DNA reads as TGTGCCAGCAGTTTATGGCAAGCTACGTCGCGAGGAAACACCATATATTTT.